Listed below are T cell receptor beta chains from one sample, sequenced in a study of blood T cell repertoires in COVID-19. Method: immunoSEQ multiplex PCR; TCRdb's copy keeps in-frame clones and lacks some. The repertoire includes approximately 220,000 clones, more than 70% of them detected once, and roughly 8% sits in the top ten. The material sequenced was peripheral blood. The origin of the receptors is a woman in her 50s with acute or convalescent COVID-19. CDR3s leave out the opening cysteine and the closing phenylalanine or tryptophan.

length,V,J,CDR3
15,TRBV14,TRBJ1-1,ASSQGVPQGRNTEAF
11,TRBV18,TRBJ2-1,ASSPGEVGEQF
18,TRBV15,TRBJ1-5,ATSSPWGTGRINSNQPQH
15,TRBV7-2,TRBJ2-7,ASSLGPRDTRLYEQY
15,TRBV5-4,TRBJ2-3,ASSLAVASGFTDTQY
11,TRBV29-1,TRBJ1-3,SVERGSGNTIY
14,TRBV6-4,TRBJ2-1,ASSDPYGTRGEEQF
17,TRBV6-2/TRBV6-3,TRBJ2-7,ASSYSTSGRALVTHEQY
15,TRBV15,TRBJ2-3,ATSGDGSGEPGDTQY
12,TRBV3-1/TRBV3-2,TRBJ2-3,ASSRSGGTDTQY
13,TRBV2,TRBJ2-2,ASRGLAGRTGELF
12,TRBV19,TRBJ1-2,ASSPGQGNYGYT
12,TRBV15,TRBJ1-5,ATSKQGGNQPQH
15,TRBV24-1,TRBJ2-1,ATSAPTFKGGPSEQF
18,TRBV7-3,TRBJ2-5,ASSLGPNRVLAGARETQY
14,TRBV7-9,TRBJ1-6,ASSTSETEGNSPLH
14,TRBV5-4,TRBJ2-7,ASSFEFGRRQNEQY
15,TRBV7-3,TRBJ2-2,ASSSKLAGANTGELF
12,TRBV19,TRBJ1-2,ATFDVGVFYGYT
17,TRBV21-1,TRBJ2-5,ASSKLIREAPANQETQY
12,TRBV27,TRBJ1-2,ASSSIQGGDGYT
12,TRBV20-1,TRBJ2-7,SASSTGRADEQY
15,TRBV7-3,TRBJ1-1,ASSSSGGFIMNTEAF
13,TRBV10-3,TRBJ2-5,AISESSGHQETQY
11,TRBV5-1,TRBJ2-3,ASSPQGTDTQY
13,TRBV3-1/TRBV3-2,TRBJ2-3,ASSPPGTAIDTQY
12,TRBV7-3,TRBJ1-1,ASSLGHGNTEAF
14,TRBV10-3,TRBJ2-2,AISTYRDSNTGELF
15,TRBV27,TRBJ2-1,ASSFNLRDSSYNEQF
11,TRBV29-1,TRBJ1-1,SAWTGMNTEAF
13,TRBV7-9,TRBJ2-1,ASSPRGEGYNEQF
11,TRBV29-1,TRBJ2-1,SVEGTGDNEQF
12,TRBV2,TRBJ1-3,ASSFGTTGNTIY
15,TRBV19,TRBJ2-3,ASSLTGPGSSTDTQY
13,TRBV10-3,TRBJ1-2,AISHDRTVDYGYT
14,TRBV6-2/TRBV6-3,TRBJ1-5,ASSQSGRGVGQPQH
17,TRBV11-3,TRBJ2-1,ASSLGTDHRLAGVNEQF
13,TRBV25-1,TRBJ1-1,ASSEWETLNTEAF
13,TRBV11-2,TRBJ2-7,ASSPLTSGMGEQY
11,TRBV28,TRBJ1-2,ASLNRVLDGYT
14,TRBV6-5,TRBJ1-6,ASSYSGASYNSPLH
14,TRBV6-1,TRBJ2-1,ASSEAPGGSNNEQF
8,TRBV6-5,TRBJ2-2,ASKSSRLF
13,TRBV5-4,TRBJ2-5,ASSFRTSGEETQY
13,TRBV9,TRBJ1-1,ASSVEGREGTEAF